This TCR beta chain was obtained from a study of blood T cell repertoires in COVID-19. On the study more broadly: Acute-phase and convalescent COVID-19 samples originated in the United States, Italy and Spain. PBMCs, B-cell-depleted T cells, or T cells provided the cDNA or gDNA that made up the material.

Study processing details: The authors estimated nucleated cell counts from reference gene primer amplification. Produced via immunoSEQ multiplex PCR; TCRdb's table is partial and in-frame only. Clonal size and the V and J genes are those of that table, whereas D and trimming came from the DNA. Of under 150,000 clones in the sample, roughly 84% are singletons; the top ten hold 5.5%. V gave up 1 base and J gave up 0 bases, with 9 bases separating them. CDR1 is LNHDA, CDR2 SQIVND, per germline (reference sequence). The CDR3 has 16 amino acids. The sample consisted of PBMCs or T cells enriched from blood (not recorded which). The sequence was collected from a man aged 35 to 55 with acute COVID-19. The V gene is TRBV19, the J gene TRBJ2-2; D unresolved. The CDR3 reads CASSIGAVTNTGELFF. In DNA, the CDR3 is TGTGCCAGTAGTATAGGGGCAGTAACGAACACCGGGGAGCTGTTTTTT. Using reference TRBV19 and TRBJ2-2 for the parts outside the CDR3, the full variable domain is DGGITQSPKYLFRKEGQNVTLSCEQNLNHDAMYWYRQDPGQGLRLIYYSQIVNDFQKGDIAEGYSVSREKKESFPLTVTSAQKNPTAFYLCASSIGAVTNTGELFFGEGSRLTVL.